These 22 T cell receptor beta chains were all obtained from the same sample, sequenced in a study of blood T cell repertoires in COVID-19. Using immunoSEQ multiplex PCR, the repertoire was profiled, and TCRdb retains in-frame clones only, with some absent. This table has fewer than 400,000 clones, under 95% appearing once. The sequenced sample consisted of PBMCs or T cells enriched from blood (not recorded which). Source of these receptors: a woman aged 25 to 45 who had recovered from COVID-19.

The rearrangement uses TRBV19 and TRBJ1-2, with D uncertain. Trimming removed 8 bases at V and 2 bases at J, with 12 bases between. The CDR3 extends over 13 amino acids. Germline V CDR1 and CDR2: LNHDA, SQIVND (reference sequence). DNA for the CDR3: TGTGCCAGTGCCCCCCAGGCAAACTATGGCTACACCTTC. It codes for CASAPQANYGYTF.

This chain links TRBV14 with TRBJ2-3; D might be TRBD2 (6 bases). Germline CDR1 and CDR2: SGHDN and FVKESK. The germline V and J ends were trimmed by 0 bases and 4 bases, with 14 bases remaining between them. This CDR3 has 16 amino acids. The CDR3 DNA reads TGTGCCAGCAGCCAAGATCGGAGGGGTAGGGCAGATACGCAGTATTTT. Translating gives CASSQDRRGRADTQYF.

This rearrangement joins TRBV14 to TRBJ1-2; 8 bases are a match to TRBD1. The CDR3 is 17 residues long. The ends lost 0 bases at V and 4 bases at J; junction bases unmatched: 10. Germline CDR1 SGHDN, CDR2 FVKESK. CDR3 DNA: TGTGCCAGCAGCCAAGACCCCGGACAGGGCTCCATCTATGGCTACACCTTC. This translates into CASSQDPGQGSIYGYTF.

The V gene is TRBV7-2, the J gene TRBJ2-5; the match to TRBD2 covers 13 bases. Per the germline V gene, CDR1 is SGHTA and CDR2 is FQGNSA. The V gene end was trimmed by 2 bases and the J gene end by 4 bases; junction bases not matched to a gene: 1. The CDR3 is made up of 15 amino acids. In DNA form, the CDR3 reads TGTGCCAGCAGCTTAACTAGCGGGGGGGCAGAGACCCAGTACTTC. Residues: CASSLTSGGAETQYF.

With respect to this clone: Additional DNA sequences in this sample encode the identical CDR3. The chain employs TRBV6-5 and TRBJ1-3; no firm D call. CDR3 length equals 14 residues. CDR1 MNHEY and CDR2 SVGAGI come from the germline V gene. V was clipped by 4 bases and J by 0 bases, with 7 bases between them. The CDR3 bases are TGTGCCAGCAGTTCCCGGGACTCTGGAAACACCATATATTTT. Its translation: CASSSRDSGNTIYF.

CDR3 nucleotides: TGCGCCAGCAGCCAAGATCGGGACAGGGGATACCGTAGCTCCTACAATGAGCAGTTCTTC. It yields the protein CASSQDRDRGYRSSYNEQFF. The V gene is TRBV4-1, the J gene TRBJ2-1; 10 bases map to TRBD1. CDR1 MGHRA and CDR2 YSYEKL come from the germline V gene. There are 20 residues in the CDR3. V lost 0 bases to trimming and J lost 0 bases; unmatched junction nucleotides: 11.

This chain uses TRBV14 with TRBJ2-1, with TRBD2 identical over 13 bases. Germline V gene data show CDR1 as SGHDN and CDR2 as FVKESK. Trimming at V came to 5 bases and at J to 9 bases, leaving 7 bases not matched to a gene. The CDR3 consists of 15 residues. The CDR3 sequence is CASSTLGLAGSEQFF. The DNA for the CDR3 is TGTGCCAGCAGCACCCTGGGACTAGCGGGGAGTGAGCAGTTCTTC.

The rearrangement links TRBV12-3 or TRBV12-4 to TRBJ1-2, with D tentatively TRBD1 (5 bases). This CDR3 has 13 residues. V lost 6 bases and J lost 5, with 13 bases in between. The CDR3 bases are TGTGCCAGCAGCCAGGGAAAGGAGTATGGCTACACCTTC. Its protein product is CASSQGKEYGYTF.

The rearrangement uses TRBV19 and TRBJ1-3; a possible D gene is TRBD1 (6 bases). The V end lost 7 bases, the J end lost 4 bases, and 17 bases lay between the germline ends. Germline-derived CDR1 and CDR2 are LNHDA and SQIVND (reference sequence). The CDR3 has 15 amino acids. In DNA form, the CDR3 reads TGTGCCAGTACCCAGCGAGGCAGGGGAGGAAACACCATATATTTT. Protein product: CASTQRGRGGNTIYF.

The J gene is TRBJ1-2, the V gene TRBV4-3, with 8 bases lining up with TRBD1. Germline lookup yields CDR1 LGHNA and CDR2 YSLEER. Germline trimming cut 0 bases from V and 4 bases from J; bases unmatched to any gene: 13. This CDR3 region has 18 residues. The CDR3 DNA sequence: TGCGCCAGCAGCCAAGATCTTCCAGGGGGCGGCCTCTTCTATGGCTACACCTTC. Its translation is CASSQDLPGGGLFYGYTF.

Written as DNA, the CDR3 is TGTGCCAGCAGCTTAGCAGGCAGGGGCTCCTCCTACGAGCAGTACTTC. Protein product: CASSLAGRGSSYEQYF. The chain links TRBV7-6 to TRBJ2-7, with a weak D call TRBD1 (6 bases). Germline loops: CDR1 SGHVS, CDR2 FNYEAQ. The length of the CDR3 is 16 residues. Between the trimmed V and J ends, which lost 0 bases and 0 bases, there was a span of 12 bases. Full variable domain (outside the CDR3, taken from reference TRBV7-6 and TRBJ2-7): GAGVSQSPRYKVTKRGQDVALRCDPISGHVSLYWYRQALGQGPEFLTYFNYEAQQDKSGLPNDRFSAERPEGSISTLTIQRTEQRDSAMYRCASSLAGRGSSYEQYFGPGTRLTVT.

In this sample, this clone turned up a few times. This chain joins TRBV4-1 and TRBJ2-3; no clear D gene. The germline V gene has CDR1 MGHRA and CDR2 YSYEKL. CDR3 length: 12 residues. V lost 3 bases to trimming and J lost 2 bases, with 3 bases between them. The CDR3 loop is CASSHYTDTQYF. CDR3 nucleotides: TGCGCCAGCAGCCATTACACAGATACGCAGTATTTT.

The chain recombines TRBV11-3 with TRBJ2-1; TRBD2 aligns across 7 bases. This CDR3 region has 17 residues. Germline CDR1 and CDR2: SGHNT and YENEEA. Trimming removed 5 bases from V and 4 bases from J; junction bases left unmatched: 14. The CDR3 bases are TGTGCCAGCAGCCTTTACCACAACTGGGGAGGGTACAATGAGCAGTTCTTC. Encoded protein: CASSLYHNWGGYNEQFF.

The chain links TRBV5-4 to TRBJ2-1; 13 bases map to TRBD2. This CDR3 is built from 18 residues. CDR1 and CDR2 from the germline V gene are SGHNT and YYREEE (reference sequence). V was clipped by 4 bases and J by 7 bases; unmatched bases: 14. The CDR3 sequence is CASSTPRLAGGQSNEQFF. Here the CDR3 DNA reads TGTGCCAGCAGCACCCCCCGACTAGCGGGAGGTCAGAGTAATGAGCAGTTCTTC.

The chain is built from TRBV3-1 (or the pseudogene TRBV3-2) and TRBJ2-2, with 7 nucleotides matching TRBD2. The ends lost 3 bases at V and 0 bases at J; junction bases unmatched: 4. Germline-derived CDR1 and CDR2 are LGHDT and YNNKEL (reference sequence). The length of the CDR3 is 16 residues. CDR3: CASSQASGPNTGELFF. The CDR3 bases are TGTGCCAGCAGCCAGGCTAGCGGCCCGAACACCGGGGAGCTGTTTTTT.

J is TRBJ2-7 and V is TRBV19; the D gene is possibly TRBD1 (6 bases). The CDR3 totals 13 residues. V was clipped by 9 bases and J by 3 bases, with 15 bases between them. Per the germline V gene, CDR1 is LNHDA and CDR2 is SQIVND (reference sequence). CDR3 bases: TGTGCCAGCAGCCGGGACACCCTCTACGAGCAGTACTTC. Its translation: CASSRDTLYEQYF.

This clone was seen only once. The chain joins TRBV2 to TRBJ1-1; D unclear. V was trimmed by 5 bases and J by 5 bases, leaving 12 bases between them. The CDR3 has 13 amino acids. The germline V gene has CDR1 SNHLY and CDR2 FYNNEI. The CDR3: CASSPGPGTEAFF. CDR3 nucleotide sequence: TGTGCCAGCAGTCCGGGTCCGGGGACTGAAGCTTTCTTT.

The chain uses TRBV5-4 and TRBJ2-1, with 12 nucleotides matching TRBD2. Per the germline V gene, CDR1 is SGHNT and CDR2 is YYREEE (reference sequence). The CDR3 is made up of 17 amino acids. The V segment lost 1 base and the J segment 7 bases; nucleotides outside the gene matches: 9. The CDR3 spells CASSLTASGRAWNEQFF. In DNA, the CDR3 is TGTGCCAGCAGCTTGACGGCTAGCGGGAGGGCCTGGAATGAGCAGTTCTTC. Full variable domain (remainder filled in from reference TRBV5-4 and TRBJ2-1): ETGVTQSPTHLIKTRGQQVTLRCSSQSGHNTVSWYQQALGQGPQFIFQYYREEENGRGNFPPRFSGLQFPNYSSELNVNALELDDSALYLCASSLTASGRAWNEQFFGPGTRLTVL.

The chain combines TRBV3-1 (or the pseudogene TRBV3-2) with TRBJ2-5, with 7 nucleotides matching TRBD1. Per germline, CDR1 LGHDT and CDR2 YNNKEL (reference sequence). V shed 4 bases and J 8 bases; nucleotides not matched to a gene: 4. The CDR3 runs 12 residues. CDR3 loop: CASSPLGGTQYF. The CDR3, as DNA: TGTGCCAGCAGCCCCCTAGGGGGCACCCAGTACTTC.

This chain joins TRBV5-4 and TRBJ1-1; the D is unclear. Deletions cut 0 bases from V and 2 bases from J, with 8 bases between. The CDR3 runs 14 residues. CDR1 SGHNT and CDR2 YYREEE come from the germline V gene (reference sequence). The CDR3 DNA is TGTGCCAGCAGCTTGGCTGGGAGAAACACTGAAGCTTTCTTT. As protein: CASSLAGRNTEAFF.

V and J are TRBV11-3 and TRBJ2-5; 9 bases are shared with TRBD1. V trimming: 5 bases; J trimming: 3 bases; junction bases outside the gene matches: 7. CDR1 SGHNT and CDR2 YENEEA come from the germline V gene. The CDR3 length is 15 residues. The CDR3 is CASSLRQGGKETQYF. CDR3 DNA: TGTGCCAGCAGCCTCAGACAGGGGGGGAAAGAGACCCAGTACTTC.

This chain joins TRBV7-8 and TRBJ2-7; 8 bases map to TRBD1. The length of the CDR3 is 16 residues. Losses at the gene ends were 4 bases for V and 0 bases for J; bases not matched to a gene: 8. The V gene's germline CDR1 is SGHVS and CDR2 FQNEAQ. The CDR3 protein is CASSSTPGQASYEQYF. CDR3 DNA sequence: TGTGCCAGCAGCTCAACCCCGGGACAGGCCTCCTACGAGCAGTACTTC.